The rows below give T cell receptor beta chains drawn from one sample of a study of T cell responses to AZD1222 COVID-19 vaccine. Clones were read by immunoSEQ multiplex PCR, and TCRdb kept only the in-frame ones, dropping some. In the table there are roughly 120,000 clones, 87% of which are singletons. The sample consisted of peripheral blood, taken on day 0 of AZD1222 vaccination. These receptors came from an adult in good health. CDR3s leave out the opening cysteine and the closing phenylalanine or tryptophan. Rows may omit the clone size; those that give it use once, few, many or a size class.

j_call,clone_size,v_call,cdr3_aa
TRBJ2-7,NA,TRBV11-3,ATQDGGSSYEQY
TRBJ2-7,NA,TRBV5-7,ASSLGHGGARSSYEQY
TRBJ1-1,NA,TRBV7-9,ASSFGSLMNTEAF
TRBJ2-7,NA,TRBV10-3,AISEGSGSYYEQY
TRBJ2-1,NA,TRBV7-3,ASSLDSGRHNEQF
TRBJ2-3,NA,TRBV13,ASSPGEDTQY
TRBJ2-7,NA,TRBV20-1,SARQYEQY
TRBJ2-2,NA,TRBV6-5,ASRRTSGSTGELF
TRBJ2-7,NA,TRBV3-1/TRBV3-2,ASSQGGQGADEQY
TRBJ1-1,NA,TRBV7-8,ASSLKQGASTEAF
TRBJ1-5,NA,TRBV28,ASNPGWHQPQH
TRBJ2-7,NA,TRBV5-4,ASSPRGGAPYEQY
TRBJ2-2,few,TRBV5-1,ASSFTPKDGANTGELF
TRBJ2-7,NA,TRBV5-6,ASSLLADAPSYEQY
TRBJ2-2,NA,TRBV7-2,ASSLDSGTGNTGELF
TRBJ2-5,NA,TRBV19,ASSIVVGTGRETQY
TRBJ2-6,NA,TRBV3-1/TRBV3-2,ASSQNSGAGANVLT
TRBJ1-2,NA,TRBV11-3,ASSRDRVYGYT
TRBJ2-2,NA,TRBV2,ASSGQGLAAGELF
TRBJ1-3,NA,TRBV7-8,ASSLEVRDYGNTIY
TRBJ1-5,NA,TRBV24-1,ATSLSGEYSNQPQH
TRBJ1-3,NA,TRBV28,ASRDTGGSGNTIY
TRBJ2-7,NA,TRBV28,ASRAGSLEQY
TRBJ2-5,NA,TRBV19,ATNKGVTQETQY
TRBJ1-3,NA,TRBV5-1,ASSWGTYGNTIY
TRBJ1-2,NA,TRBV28,ASSRGQAGYGYT
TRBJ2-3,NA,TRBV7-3,ASSSTSGRGTDTQY
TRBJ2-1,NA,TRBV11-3,ASSPYVRVMSSYNEQF
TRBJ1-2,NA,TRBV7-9,ASSRDRGPYGYT
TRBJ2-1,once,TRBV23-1,ASSQSQTGAGCYNEQF
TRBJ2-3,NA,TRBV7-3,ASSLHGGAVNTQY
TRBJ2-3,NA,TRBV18,ASSPQGAGTSVTDTQY